This TCR beta chain originates from a study of TIL therapy for anti-PD-1-resistant metastatic lung cancer. V was trimmed by 0 bases and J by 3 bases, leaving 9 bases between them. The CDR3 sequence is 15 residues long. Germline CDR1 and CDR2: SGHRS and YFSETQ. General study results and limits: The baseline peripheral repertoire was partially replaced by infused TIL clonotypes that later decayed.

The immunoSEQ assay was v3. Each library reached roughly 2 million read pairs, or 5-6 million at deep level. Clones were sequenced by immunoSEQ multiplex PCR, and TCRdb holds only the in-frame ones, with some missing. The table has 55,000 or so clones, approximately 80% seen once. For this clone: Its antigen is as yet unknown.

Documented time point: pre-treatment sample, taken before nivolumab and TIL therapy. The TCR originated in a person between 25 and 80 years old with non-small cell lung cancer. The input for sequencing was blood, taken at baseline. This chain connects TRBV5-1 to TRBJ2-2; no clear D gene. CDR3 nucleotides: TGCGCCAGCAGCTTGGCTTTGTTGGACACCGGGGAGCTGTTTTTT. It encodes CASSLALLDTGELFF.